This T cell receptor beta chain was recorded in a study of OX40 agonist ivuxolimab in advanced cancers. Study context: Every 2 weeks, patients received ivuxolimab intravenously, dosed at 0.01 to 10 mg/kg. Age averaged around 60 years (range roughly 23 to 79), and around 78% were male. Three patients had partial responses: one hepatocellular carcinoma, two cutaneous melanoma. Findings of the study overall: Expanded clones were, on average, more numerous among CD8+ T cells than CD4+.

The CDR3 consists of 15 residues. Germline V CDR1 and CDR2: SEHNR, FQNEAQ (reference sequence). Deletions cut 3 bases from V and 0 bases from J, with 6 bases between. Repertoires were generated with immunoSEQ multiplex PCR, while TCRdb's copy carries only in-frame clones and drops some. In the table there are about 43,000 clones, around three quarters of which are singletons. As regards this clone: Its antigen is as yet unknown.

Sample: CD4+ or CD8+ T cells sorted from blood, taken in a trial of the OX40 agonist ivuxolimab. The V and J genes are TRBV7-9 and TRBJ2-6; unclear D gene. The clonotype originates from an adult with an advanced solid tumor such as melanoma, head and neck, liver or kidney cancer. The CDR3 coding sequence is TGTGCCAGCAGCTTCGTTCGCTCTGGGGCCAACGTCCTGACTTTC. Translation gives CASSFVRSGANVLTF. Drawing the rest from reference TRBV7-9 and TRBJ2-6, the complete variable domain is DTGVSQNPRHKITKRGQNVTFRCDPISEHNRLYWYRQTLGQGPEFLTYFQNEAQLEKSRLLSDRFSAERPKGSFSTLEIQRTEQGDSAMYLCASSFVRSGANVLTFGAGSRLTVL.